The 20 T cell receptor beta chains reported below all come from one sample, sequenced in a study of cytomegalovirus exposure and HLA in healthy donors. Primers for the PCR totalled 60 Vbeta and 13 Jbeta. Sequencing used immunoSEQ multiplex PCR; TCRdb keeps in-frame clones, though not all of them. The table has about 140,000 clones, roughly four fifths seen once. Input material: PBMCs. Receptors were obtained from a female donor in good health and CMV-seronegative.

The CDR3 region has the DNA TGTGCCAGCAGCTCCCGTTCTACCATAACCTCCTACAATGAGCAGTTCTTC. Its protein is CASSSRSTITSYNEQFF. The chain carries TRBV7-3 and TRBJ2-1; no definite D call. The CDR3 is 17 amino acids. The V and J ends lost 4 bases and 0 bases respectively, with 16 bases between them. Germline loops: CDR1 SGHTA, CDR2 FQGTGA.

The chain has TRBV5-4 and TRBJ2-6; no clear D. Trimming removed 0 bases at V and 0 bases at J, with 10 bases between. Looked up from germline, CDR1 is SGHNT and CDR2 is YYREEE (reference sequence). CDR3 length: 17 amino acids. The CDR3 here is CASSLVQATSGANVLTF. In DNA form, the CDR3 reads TGTGCCAGCAGCTTGGTCCAGGCGACCTCTGGGGCCAACGTCCTGACTTTC.

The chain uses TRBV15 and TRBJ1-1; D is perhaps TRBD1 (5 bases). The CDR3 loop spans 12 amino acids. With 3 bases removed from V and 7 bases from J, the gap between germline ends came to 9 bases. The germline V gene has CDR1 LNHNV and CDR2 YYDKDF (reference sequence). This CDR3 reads CATSRDTGEAFF. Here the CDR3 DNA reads TGTGCCACCAGCAGGGACACCGGTGAAGCTTTCTTT.

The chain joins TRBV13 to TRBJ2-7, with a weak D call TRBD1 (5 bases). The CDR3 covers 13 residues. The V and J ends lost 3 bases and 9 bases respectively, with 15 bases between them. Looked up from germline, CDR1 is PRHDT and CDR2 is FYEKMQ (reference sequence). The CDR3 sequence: CASSLGGAPGQYF. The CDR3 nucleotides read TGTGCCAGCAGCTTGGGTGGGGCACCCGGGCAGTACTTC. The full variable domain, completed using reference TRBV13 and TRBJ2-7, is AAGVIQSPRHLIKEKRETATLKCYPIPRHDTVYWYQQGPGQDPQFLISFYEKMQSDKGSIPDRFSAQQFSDYHSELNMSSLELGDSALYFCASSLGGAPGQYFGPGTRLTVT.

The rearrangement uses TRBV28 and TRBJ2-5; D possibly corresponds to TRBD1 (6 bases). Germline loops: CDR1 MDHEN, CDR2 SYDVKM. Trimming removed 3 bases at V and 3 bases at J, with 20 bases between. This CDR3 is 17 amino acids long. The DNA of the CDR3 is TGTGCCAGCAGTTTTGGCAGGGGCCCCCCTCTCGAAGAGACCCAGTACTTC. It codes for CASSFGRGPPLEETQYF.

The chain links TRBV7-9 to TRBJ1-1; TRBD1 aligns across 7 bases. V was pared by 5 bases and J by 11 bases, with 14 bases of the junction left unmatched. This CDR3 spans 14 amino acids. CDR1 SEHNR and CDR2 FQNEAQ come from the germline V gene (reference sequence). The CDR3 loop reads CASSQGQPSSGAFF. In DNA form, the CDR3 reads TGTGCCAGCAGCCAGGGACAGCCCTCTTCGGGTGCTTTCTTT.

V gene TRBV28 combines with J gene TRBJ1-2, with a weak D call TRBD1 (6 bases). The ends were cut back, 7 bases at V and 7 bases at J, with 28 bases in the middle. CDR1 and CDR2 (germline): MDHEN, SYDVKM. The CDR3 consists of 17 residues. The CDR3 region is CASISPSSGVKKSGYTF. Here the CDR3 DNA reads TGTGCCAGCATTTCCCCTTCGTCAGGGGTGAAAAAAAGTGGCTACACCTTC.

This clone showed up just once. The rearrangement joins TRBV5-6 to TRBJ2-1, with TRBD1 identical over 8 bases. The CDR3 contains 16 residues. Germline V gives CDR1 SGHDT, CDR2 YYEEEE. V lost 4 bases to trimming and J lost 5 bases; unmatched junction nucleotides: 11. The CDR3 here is CASSPYQGATDNEQFF. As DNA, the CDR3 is TGTGCCAGCAGCCCTTACCAGGGGGCTACCGACAATGAGCAGTTCTTC.

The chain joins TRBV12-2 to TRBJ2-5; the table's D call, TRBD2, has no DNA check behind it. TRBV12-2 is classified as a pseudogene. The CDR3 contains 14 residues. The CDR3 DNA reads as TGTGCAAGTCGCTATCCTGGGAGGGGAGAGACCCAGTACTTC. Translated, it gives CASRYPGRGETQYF.

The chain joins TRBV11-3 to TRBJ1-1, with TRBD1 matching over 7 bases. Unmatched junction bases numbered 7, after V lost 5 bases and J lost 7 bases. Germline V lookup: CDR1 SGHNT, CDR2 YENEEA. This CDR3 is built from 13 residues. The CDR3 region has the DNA TGTGCCAGCAGCCCACGCTGGACAGGTGAAGCTTTCTTT. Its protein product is CASSPRWTGEAFF.

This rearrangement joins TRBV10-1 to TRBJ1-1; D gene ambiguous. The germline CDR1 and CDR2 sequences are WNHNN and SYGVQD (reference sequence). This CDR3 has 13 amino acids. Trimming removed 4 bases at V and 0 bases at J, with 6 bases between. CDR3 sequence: CASSVGVNTEAFF. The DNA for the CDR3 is TGCGCCAGCAGTGTCGGGGTGAACACTGAAGCTTTCTTT.

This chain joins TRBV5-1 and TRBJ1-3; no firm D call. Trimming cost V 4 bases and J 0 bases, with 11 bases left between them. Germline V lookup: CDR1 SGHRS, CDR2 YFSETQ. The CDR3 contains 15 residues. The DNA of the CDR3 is TGCGCCAGCAGCCCGACTGTTAGCTCTGGAAACACCATATATTTT. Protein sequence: CASSPTVSSGNTIYF.

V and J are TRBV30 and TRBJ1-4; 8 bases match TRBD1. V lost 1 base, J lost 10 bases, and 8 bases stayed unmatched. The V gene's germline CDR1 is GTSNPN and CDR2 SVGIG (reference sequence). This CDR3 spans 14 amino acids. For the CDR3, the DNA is TGTGCCTGGAGTGGGACAGGGACGTTGGTAAAACTGTTTTTT. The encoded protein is CAWSGTGTLVKLFF.

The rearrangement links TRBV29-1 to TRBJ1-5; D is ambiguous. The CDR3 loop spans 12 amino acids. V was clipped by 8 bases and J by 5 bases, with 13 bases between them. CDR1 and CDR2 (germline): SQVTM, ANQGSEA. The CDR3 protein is CSTMSGDQPQHF. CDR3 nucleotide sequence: TGCAGCACGATGTCCGGGGATCAGCCCCAGCATTTT.

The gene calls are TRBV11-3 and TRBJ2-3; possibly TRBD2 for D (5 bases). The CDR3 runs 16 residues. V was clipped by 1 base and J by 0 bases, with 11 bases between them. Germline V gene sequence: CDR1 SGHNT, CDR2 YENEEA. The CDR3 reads CASSLGPPGSTDTQYF. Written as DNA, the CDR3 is TGTGCCAGCAGCTTAGGGCCGCCGGGGAGCACAGATACGCAGTATTTT.

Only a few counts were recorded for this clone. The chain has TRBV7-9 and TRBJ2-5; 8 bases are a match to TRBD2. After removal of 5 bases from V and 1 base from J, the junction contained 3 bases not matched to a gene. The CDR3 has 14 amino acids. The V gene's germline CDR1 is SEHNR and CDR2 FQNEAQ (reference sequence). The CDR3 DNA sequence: TGTGCCAGCAGCGAAGGACTAGCCCAAGAGACCCAGTACTTC. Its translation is CASSEGLAQETQYF.

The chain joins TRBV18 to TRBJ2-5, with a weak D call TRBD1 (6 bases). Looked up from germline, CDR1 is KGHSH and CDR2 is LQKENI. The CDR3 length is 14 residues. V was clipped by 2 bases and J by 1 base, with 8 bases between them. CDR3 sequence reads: CASSPMGAQETQYF. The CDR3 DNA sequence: TGTGCCAGCTCACCAATGGGGGCCCAAGAGACCCAGTACTTC.

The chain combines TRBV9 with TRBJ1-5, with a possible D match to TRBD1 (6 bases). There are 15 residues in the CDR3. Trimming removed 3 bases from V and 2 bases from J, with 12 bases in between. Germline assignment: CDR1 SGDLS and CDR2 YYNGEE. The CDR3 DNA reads TGTGCCAGCAGCGCCACAGGGATCGGCAATCAGCCCCAGCATTTT. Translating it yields CASSATGIGNQPQHF. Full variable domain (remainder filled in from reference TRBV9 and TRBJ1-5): DSGVTQTPKHLITATGQRVTLRCSPRSGDLSVYWYQQSLDQGLQFLIQYYNGEERAKGNILERFSAQQFPDLHSELNLSSLELGDSALYFCASSATGIGNQPQHFGDGTRLSIL.

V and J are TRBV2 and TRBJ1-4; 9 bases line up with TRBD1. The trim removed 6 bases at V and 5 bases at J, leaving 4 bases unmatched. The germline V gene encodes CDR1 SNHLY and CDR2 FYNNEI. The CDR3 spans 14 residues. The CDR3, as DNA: TGTGCCAGCAGGGGGACAGGGAGGAATGAAAAACTGTTTTTT. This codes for CASRGTGRNEKLFF.

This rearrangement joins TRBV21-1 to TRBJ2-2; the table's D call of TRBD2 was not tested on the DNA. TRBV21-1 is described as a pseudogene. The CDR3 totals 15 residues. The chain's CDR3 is CASILRDWNTGELFF. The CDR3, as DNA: TGTGCCAGCATCTTAAGGGACTGGAACACCGGGGAGCTGTTTTTT.